What follows are 27 T cell receptor beta chains derived from one specimen sequenced in a study of T cells after yellow fever vaccination. TCRdb reprocessed the 5' RACE reads with MiXCR, giving one entry per CDR3 protein. This sample carries tens of thousands of distinct CDR3 sequences, approximately 7.4% of them seen once, and the ten largest clones take 36%. The input for sequencing was CD8+ T cells sorted from PBMCs, taken 15 days after the yellow fever booster vaccination. These receptors all stem from a man younger than 45 who received the YFV17D yellow fever vaccine.

Concerning this clonotype: This sequence may be a read error, since a much larger clone differs from it by one base. The CDR3 here is CDSSAPLAGGPSTQYF. In nucleotides, the CDR3 is TGCGACAGCAGCGCTCCGCTAGCGGGAGGGCCGTCGACCCAGTACTTC. The gene calls are TRBV5-1 and TRBJ2-5; 12 positions agree with TRBD2. The CDR3 is 16 amino acids. The germline CDR1 and CDR2 sequences are SGHRS and YFSETQ.

This clonotype was seen at least ten times. The chain links TRBV9 to TRBJ2-1, with TRBD1 identical over 10 bases. The length of the CDR3 is 17 residues. Germline values: CDR1 SGDLS, CDR2 YYNGEE. V lost 4 bases, J lost 4 bases, and 11 bases stayed unmatched. The CDR3 DNA reads TGTGCCAGCAGCCCTACTCCCGGGACAGGGGTATACAATGAGCAGTTCTTC. Translation gives CASSPTPGTGVYNEQFF.

The sample holds many counts of this clonotype. This chain joins TRBV15 and TRBJ2-2; D remains unclear. Germline V gene data show CDR1 as LNHNV and CDR2 as YYDKDF (reference sequence). This CDR3 has 11 amino acids. Trimming shortened V by 6 bases and J by 3 bases, and 2 bases separated the two germline ends. The CDR3: CATRDTGELFF. The CDR3 region has the DNA TGTGCCACCAGGGACACCGGGGAGCTGTTTTTT.

In this sample, this clonotype turned up a few times. In DNA, the CDR3 is TGTGCCAGTAGTATGTTCAGGCTCAATGAGCAGTTCTTC. This gives the protein CASSMFRLNEQFF. This sequence joins TRBV19 and TRBJ2-1, with D unresolved. V dropped 3 bases and J dropped 6 bases, with 9 bases sitting between them. CDR3 length equals 13 residues. Germline V CDR1 and CDR2: LNHDA, SQIVND (reference sequence).

Many counts were recorded for this clonotype. The chain combines TRBV4-3 with TRBJ2-1, with 10 bases matching TRBD2. From germline, CDR1 is LGHNA and CDR2 YSLEER. The CDR3 contains 16 residues. V was clipped by 0 bases and J by 4 bases; unmatched bases: 3. The CDR3 spells CASSQDWTSGYNEQFF. CDR3 in DNA: TGCGCCAGCAGCCAAGATTGGACTAGCGGTTACAATGAGCAGTTCTTC.

This clonotype was observed at least ten times. The chain uses TRBV7-9 and TRBJ2-1; the match to TRBD2 covers 8 bases. J lost 3 bases, V lost 4 bases, and 5 bases had no gene match. Germline V gene sequence: CDR1 SEHNR, CDR2 FQNEAQ (reference sequence). This CDR3 spans 15 amino acids. CDR3 nucleotide sequence: TGTGCCAGCAGCTCTCTAGCGGGTTTCTACAATGAGCAGTTCTTC. Its translation: CASSSLAGFYNEQFF.

This clonotype occurred many times. The chain has TRBV29-1 and TRBJ2-7; a weak D match, TRBD1 (5 bases). CDR1 is SQVTM, CDR2 ANQGSEA, per germline. V gave up 3 bases and J gave up 5 bases, with 11 bases separating them. The CDR3 totals 12 residues. The DNA for the CDR3 is TGCAGCGTTGATAGGGAAGGGGACGAGCAGTACTTC. The encoded protein is CSVDREGDEQYF.

This clonotype was detected many times. The chain recombines TRBV19 with TRBJ2-7; 7 bases are a match to TRBD2. The germline CDR1 and CDR2 sequences are LNHDA and SQIVND (reference sequence). Germline trimming cut 3 bases from V and 5 bases from J; bases unmatched to any gene: 7. This CDR3 has 14 residues. The CDR3 protein is CASSMMAGVHEQYF. CDR3 DNA: TGTGCCAGTAGTATGATGGCGGGGGTCCACGAGCAGTACTTC.

The gene calls are TRBV7-9 and TRBJ2-7; D is possibly TRBD2 (7 bases). V lost 1 base, J lost 1 base, and 11 bases lay in between. Germline V gene lookup returns CDR1 SEHNR and CDR2 FQNEAQ (reference sequence). The CDR3 loop spans 15 amino acids. The chain's CDR3 is CASSLGGGGSYEQYF. The CDR3 DNA sequence: TGTGCCAGCAGCTTAGGGGGGGGCGGTTCCTACGAGCAGTACTTC.

This clonotype has a count of ten or more. J is TRBJ2-7 and V is TRBV7-2, with a weak D call TRBD2 (6 bases). V was shortened by 3 bases and J by 4 bases, with 10 bases between the two germline ends. The V gene's germline CDR1 is SGHTA and CDR2 FQGNSA. This CDR3 has 13 amino acids. The CDR3 sequence is CASSFGTDYEQYF. The CDR3 DNA reads TGTGCCAGCAGCTTTGGGACTGATTACGAGCAGTACTTC. Filled out from reference TRBV7-2 and TRBJ2-7, the complete variable domain reads GAGVSQSPSNKVTEKGKDVELRCDPISGHTALYWYRQSLGQGLEFLIYFQGNSAPDKSGLPSDRFSAERTGGSVSTLTIQRTQQEDSAVYLCASSFGTDYEQYFGPGTRLTVT.

This clonotype was observed many times. The CDR3 sequence is CASKKGVIASGANVLTF. CDR3 sequence (DNA): TGTGCCAGCAAAAAGGGGGTTATCGCCTCTGGGGCCAACGTCCTGACTTTC. The V call is TRBV6-1, the J call TRBJ2-6; D possibly corresponds to TRBD1 (6 bases). V lost 7 bases to trimming and J lost 0 bases, with 16 bases between them. The CDR3 totals 17 residues. CDR1 MNHNS and CDR2 SASEGT come from the germline V gene.

This clonotype appeared many times. The chain has TRBV6-5 and TRBJ2-1, with 9 bases fitting TRBD2. Trimming cost V 1 base and J 10 bases; bases outside gene matches: 8. CDR3 length: 15 residues. Per germline, CDR1 MNHEY and CDR2 SVGAGI. This CDR3 reads CASSYLAGEVQEQFF. CDR3 DNA: TGTGCCAGCAGTTACTTAGCGGGAGAGGTGCAGGAGCAGTTCTTC.

The J gene is TRBJ1-2, the V gene TRBV9; TRBD1 is a possible D gene (5 bases). The V gene lost 2 bases and the J gene lost 6 bases, with 14 bases spanning the gap. CDR1 SGDLS and CDR2 YYNGEE come from the germline V gene. The CDR3 loop spans 14 amino acids. CDR3 nucleotide sequence: TGTGCCAGCAGCGTCCCGGGGGGGGTAGATGGCTACACCTTC. Amino acids: CASSVPGGVDGYTF.

This clonotype occurred many times. The chain combines TRBV12-3 or TRBV12-4 with TRBJ2-1, with no clear D. The germline V and J ends were trimmed by 6 bases and 7 bases, with 7 bases remaining between them. This CDR3 spans 11 amino acids. The CDR3 here is CASRVENEQFF. Here the CDR3 DNA reads TGTGCCAGCAGGGTAGAAAATGAGCAGTTCTTC.

This clonotype was observed many times. V usage is TRBV20-1 and J usage is TRBJ1-1, with D uncertain. This CDR3 is 14 amino acids long. Per germline, CDR1 DFQATT and CDR2 SNEGSKA (reference sequence). V was cut by 2 bases and J by 1 base, with 11 bases left in between. Here the CDR3 reads CSARPDPGNTEAFF. The CDR3 DNA reads as TGCAGTGCTAGACCGGACCCCGGGAACACTGAAGCTTTCTTT.

In its sample, this clonotype was seen a few times. The V and J genes are TRBV7-9 and TRBJ2-1; D may be TRBD2 (6 bases). There are 11 residues in the CDR3. The V gene lost 5 bases and the J gene lost 10 bases, with 9 bases spanning the gap. From germline, CDR1 is SEHNR and CDR2 FQNEAQ (reference sequence). DNA of the CDR3: TGTGCCAGCAGCCCCGGACTAGAGCAGTTCTTC. It is translated as CASSPGLEQFF.

This clonotype was seen ten or more times. The rearrangement uses TRBV9 and TRBJ2-3; possibly TRBD2 for D (6 bases). The CDR3 sequence is 15 residues long. CDR1 and CDR2 from the germline V gene are SGDLS and YYNGEE. Trimming pared 0 bases from V and 5 bases from J, leaving 13 bases between. The CDR3 nucleotides are TGTGCCAGCAGCGTAGAGGACTACGGGGGAGATACGCAGTATTTT. This encodes CASSVEDYGGDTQYF. Full variable domain (outside the CDR3, taken from reference TRBV9 and TRBJ2-3): DSGVTQTPKHLITATGQRVTLRCSPRSGDLSVYWYQQSLDQGLQFLIQYYNGEERAKGNILERFSAQQFPDLHSELNLSSLELGDSALYFCASSVEDYGGDTQYFGPGTRLTVL.

This clonotype occurred many times. The V gene is TRBV7-9, the J gene TRBJ2-5, with D hard to call. Trimming pared 0 bases from V and 4 bases from J, leaving 6 bases between. The CDR3 consists of 13 residues. Germline V lookup: CDR1 SEHNR, CDR2 FQNEAQ (reference sequence). The CDR3 sequence is CASSLALLETQYF. DNA of the CDR3: TGTGCCAGCAGCTTAGCGTTGTTAGAGACCCAGTACTTC. The full variable domain, its missing parts supplied by reference TRBV7-9 and TRBJ2-5, is DTGVSQNPRHKITKRGQNVTFRCDPISEHNRLYWYRQTLGQGPEFLTYFQNEAQLEKSRLLSDRFSAERPKGSFSTLEIQRTEQGDSAMYLCASSLALLETQYFGPGTRLLVL.

This clonotype appeared many times. This chain connects TRBV2 to TRBJ2-7; 7 bases agree with TRBD1. CDR1 SNHLY and CDR2 FYNNEI come from the germline V gene. J was trimmed by 2 bases and V by 6 bases; bases with no gene match: 4. This CDR3 region has 13 residues. The chain's CDR3 is CASSEDRPYEQYF. CDR3 in DNA: TGTGCCAGCAGCGAGGACAGGCCCTACGAGCAGTACTTC. Filled out from reference TRBV2 and TRBJ2-7, the complete variable domain reads EPEVTQTPSHQVTQMGQEVILRCVPISNHLYFYWYRQILGQKVEFLVSFYNNEISEKSEIFDDQFSVERPDGSNFTLKIRSTKLEDSAMYFCASSEDRPYEQYFGPGTRLTVT.

This clonotype was recorded many times. The V and J genes are TRBV7-2 and TRBJ2-1; the match to TRBD1 covers 7 bases. Germline trimming cut 6 bases from V and 6 bases from J; bases unmatched to any gene: 14. CDR3 length equals 16 residues. From germline, CDR1 is SGHTA and CDR2 FQGNSA. CDR3 sequence reads: CASRQNRGVLSNEQFF. The CDR3 DNA reads as TGTGCCAGCAGGCAGAACAGGGGCGTCCTATCCAATGAGCAGTTCTTC.

This clonotype has ten or more counts. The gene calls are TRBV3-1 and TRBJ2-5, with D possibly TRBD2 on 5 matching bases. The CDR3 is made up of 14 amino acids. Trimming removed 0 bases from V and 5 bases from J, with 10 bases in between. CDR1 and CDR2 from the germline V gene are LGHDT and YNNKEL (reference sequence). The CDR3 DNA reads as TGTGCCAGCAGCCAAGAAGGAGCGGATGAGACCCAGTACTTC. Residues: CASSQEGADETQYF.

The sample holds many counts of this clonotype. The chain links TRBV7-9 to TRBJ1-2, with D unresolved. Germline CDR1 SEHNR, CDR2 FQNEAQ (reference sequence). Trimming removed 10 bases at V and 0 bases at J, with 18 bases between. The CDR3 is 15 residues long. As DNA, the CDR3 is TGTGCCACCGGGAAATTGGAGCTCCCTAACTATGGCTACACCTTC. Protein product: CATGKLELPNYGYTF. Full variable domain (missing parts from reference TRBV7-9 and TRBJ1-2): DTGVSQNPRHKITKRGQNVTFRCDPISEHNRLYWYRQTLGQGPEFLTYFQNEAQLEKSRLLSDRFSAERPKGSFSTLEIQRTEQGDSAMYLCATGKLELPNYGYTFGSGTRLTVV.

This clonotype showed up many times. This chain connects TRBV30 to TRBJ2-7; 7 bases agree with TRBD1. The germline CDR1 and CDR2 sequences are GTSNPN and SVGIG (reference sequence). The CDR3 extends over 15 amino acids. J lost 4 bases, V lost 3 bases, and 12 bases had no gene match. The CDR3 DNA sequence: TGTGCCTGGAGCCTATATTCCGGGACAGCGTACGAGCAGTACTTC. The encoded protein is CAWSLYSGTAYEQYF.

At least ten counts were recorded for this clonotype. V gene TRBV28 combines with J gene TRBJ2-1, with 9 bases that match TRBD2. The V segment lost 6 bases and the J segment 7 bases; nucleotides outside the gene matches: 16. Germline CDR1 MDHEN, CDR2 SYDVKM. CDR3 length equals 17 residues. The CDR3 protein is CASRGDAFTSGSNEQFF. CDR3 sequence (DNA): TGTGCCAGCAGGGGAGACGCGTTCACTAGCGGGTCTAATGAGCAGTTCTTC.

The genes are TRBV9 and TRBJ2-7; D is perhaps TRBD2 (6 bases). Germline V gene sequence: CDR1 SGDLS, CDR2 YYNGEE. V was trimmed by 3 bases and J by 4 bases, leaving 11 bases between them. The CDR3 has 13 residues. The CDR3 DNA reads TGTGCCAGCAGCGCCCCTGGGGGGTACGAGCAGTACTTC. Protein sequence: CASSAPGGYEQYF.

In this sample, this clonotype turned up many times. The chain joins TRBV20-1 to TRBJ2-7; D is undetermined. Germline V gene data show CDR1 as DFQATT and CDR2 as SNEGSKA (reference sequence). With 0 bases removed from V and 1 base from J, the gap between germline ends came to 7 bases. The CDR3 extends over 13 amino acids. CDR3 protein: CSARDVGSYEQYF. CDR3 nucleotides: TGCAGTGCTAGAGATGTCGGGTCCTACGAGCAGTACTTC.

This clonotype came up many times. The chain is built from TRBV5-1 and TRBJ2-2; D may be TRBD1 or TRBD2 (6 bases each). V was trimmed by 0 bases and J by 2 bases, leaving 17 bases between them. This CDR3 has 18 residues. Germline-derived CDR1 and CDR2 are SGHRS and YFSETQ. The CDR3 nucleotides read TGCGCCAGCAGCTTGGGTCAGGGAGGCGGGACAAACACCGGGGAGCTGTTTTTT. This sequence encodes CASSLGQGGGTNTGELFF.